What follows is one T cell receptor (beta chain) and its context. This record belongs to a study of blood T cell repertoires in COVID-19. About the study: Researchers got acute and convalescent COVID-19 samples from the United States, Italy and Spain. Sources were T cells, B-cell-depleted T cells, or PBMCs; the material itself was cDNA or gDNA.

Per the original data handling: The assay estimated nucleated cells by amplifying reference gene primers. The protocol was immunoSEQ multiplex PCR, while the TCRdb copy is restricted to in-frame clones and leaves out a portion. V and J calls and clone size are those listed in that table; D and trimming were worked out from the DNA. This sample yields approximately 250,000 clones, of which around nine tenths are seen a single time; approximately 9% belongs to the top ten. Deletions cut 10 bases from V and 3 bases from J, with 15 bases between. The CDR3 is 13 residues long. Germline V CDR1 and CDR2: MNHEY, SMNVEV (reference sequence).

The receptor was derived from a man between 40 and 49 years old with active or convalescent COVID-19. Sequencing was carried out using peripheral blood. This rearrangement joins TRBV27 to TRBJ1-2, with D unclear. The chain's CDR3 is CATGRGIDYGYTF. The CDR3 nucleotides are TGTGCCACCGGTAGAGGAATCGACTATGGCTACACCTTC.